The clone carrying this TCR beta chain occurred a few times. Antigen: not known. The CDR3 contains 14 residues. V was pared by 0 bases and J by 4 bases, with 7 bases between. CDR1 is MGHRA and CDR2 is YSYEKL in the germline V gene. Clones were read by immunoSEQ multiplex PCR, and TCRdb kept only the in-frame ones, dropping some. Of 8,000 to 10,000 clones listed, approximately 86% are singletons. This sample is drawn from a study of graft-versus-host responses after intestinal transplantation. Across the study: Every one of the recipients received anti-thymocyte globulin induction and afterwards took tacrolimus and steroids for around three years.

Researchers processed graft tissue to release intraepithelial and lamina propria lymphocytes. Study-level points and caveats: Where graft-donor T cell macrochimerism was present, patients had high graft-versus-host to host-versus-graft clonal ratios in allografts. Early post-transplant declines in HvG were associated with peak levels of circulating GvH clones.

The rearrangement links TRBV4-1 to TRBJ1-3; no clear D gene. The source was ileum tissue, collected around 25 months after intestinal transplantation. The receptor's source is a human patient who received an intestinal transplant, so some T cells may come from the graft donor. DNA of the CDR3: TGCGCCAGCAGCCAAGATCCTGGGGGAAACACCATATATTTT. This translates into CASSQDPGGNTIYF.